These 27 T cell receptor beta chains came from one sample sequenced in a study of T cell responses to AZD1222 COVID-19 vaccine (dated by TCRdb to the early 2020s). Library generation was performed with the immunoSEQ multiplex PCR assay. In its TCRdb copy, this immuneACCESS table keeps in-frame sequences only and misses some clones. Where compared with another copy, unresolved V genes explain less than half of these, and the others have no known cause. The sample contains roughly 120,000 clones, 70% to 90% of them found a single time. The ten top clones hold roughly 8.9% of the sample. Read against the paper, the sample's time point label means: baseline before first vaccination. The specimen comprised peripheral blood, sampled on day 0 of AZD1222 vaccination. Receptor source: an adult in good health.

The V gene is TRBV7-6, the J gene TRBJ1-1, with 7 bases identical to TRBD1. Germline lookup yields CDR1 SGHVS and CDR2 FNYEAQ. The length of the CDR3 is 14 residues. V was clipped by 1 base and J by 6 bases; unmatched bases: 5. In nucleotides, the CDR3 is TGTGCCAGCAGCTTAGACAGGGGTTACCCTGAAGCTTTCTTT. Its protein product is CASSLDRGYPEAFF.

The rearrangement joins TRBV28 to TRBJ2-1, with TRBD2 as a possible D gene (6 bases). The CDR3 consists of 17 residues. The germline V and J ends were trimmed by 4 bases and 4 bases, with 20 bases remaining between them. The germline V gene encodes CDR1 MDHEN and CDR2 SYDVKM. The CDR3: CASSWAGGRRGYNEQFF. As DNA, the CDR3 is TGTGCCAGCAGTTGGGCCGGAGGGAGAAGGGGTTACAATGAGCAGTTCTTC.

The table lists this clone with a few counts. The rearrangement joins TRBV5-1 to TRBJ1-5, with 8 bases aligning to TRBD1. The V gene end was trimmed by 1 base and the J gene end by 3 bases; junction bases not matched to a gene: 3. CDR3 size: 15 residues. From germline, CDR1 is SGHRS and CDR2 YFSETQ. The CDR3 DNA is TGCGCCAGCAGCTTGTCGGGACAGGACAATCAGCCCCAGCATTTT. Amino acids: CASSLSGQDNQPQHF.

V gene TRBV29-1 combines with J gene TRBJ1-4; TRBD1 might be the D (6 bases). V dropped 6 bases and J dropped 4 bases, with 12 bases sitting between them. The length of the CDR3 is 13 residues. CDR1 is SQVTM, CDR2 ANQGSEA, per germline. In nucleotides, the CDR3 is TGCAGCGTGGAGAGGGGGAATAATGAAAAACTGTTTTTT. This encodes CSVERGNNEKLFF.

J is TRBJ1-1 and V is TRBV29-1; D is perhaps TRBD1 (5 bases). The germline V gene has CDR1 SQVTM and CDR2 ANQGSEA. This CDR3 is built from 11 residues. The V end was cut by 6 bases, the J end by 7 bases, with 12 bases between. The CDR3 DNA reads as TGCAGCGTGGCGGACACTAGTGAAGCTTTCTTT. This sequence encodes CSVADTSEAFF.

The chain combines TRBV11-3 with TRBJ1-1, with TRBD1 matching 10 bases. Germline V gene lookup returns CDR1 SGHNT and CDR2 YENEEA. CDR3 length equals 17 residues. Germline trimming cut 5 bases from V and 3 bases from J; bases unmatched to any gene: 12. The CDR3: CASSQGQGTRGYTEAFF. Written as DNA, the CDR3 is TGTGCCAGCAGCCAGGGACAGGGGACTCGAGGATACACTGAAGCTTTCTTT.

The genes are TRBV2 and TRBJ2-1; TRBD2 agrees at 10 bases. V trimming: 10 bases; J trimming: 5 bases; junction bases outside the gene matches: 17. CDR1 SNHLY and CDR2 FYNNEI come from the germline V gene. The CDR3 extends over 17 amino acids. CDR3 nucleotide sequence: TGTGCCAACTTCCCACCTTATCTAGCGGGGGACAACAATGAGCAGTTCTTC. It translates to CANFPPYLAGDNNEQFF. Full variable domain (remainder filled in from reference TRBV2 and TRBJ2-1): EPEVTQTPSHQVTQMGQEVILRCVPISNHLYFYWYRQILGQKVEFLVSFYNNEISEKSEIFDDQFSVERPDGSNFTLKIRSTKLEDSAMYFCANFPPYLAGDNNEQFFGPGTRLTVL.

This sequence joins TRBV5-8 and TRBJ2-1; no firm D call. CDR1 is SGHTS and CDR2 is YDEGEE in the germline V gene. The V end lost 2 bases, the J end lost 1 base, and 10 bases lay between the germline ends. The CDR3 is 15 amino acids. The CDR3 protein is CASSFWTKSYNEQFF. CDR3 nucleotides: TGTGCCAGCAGCTTCTGGACGAAGTCCTACAATGAGCAGTTCTTC.

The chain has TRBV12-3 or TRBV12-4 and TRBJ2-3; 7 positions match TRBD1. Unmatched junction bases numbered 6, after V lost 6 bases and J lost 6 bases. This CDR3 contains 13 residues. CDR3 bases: TGTGCCAGCAGAACACAGGGGAAGGATACGCAGTATTTT. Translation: CASRTQGKDTQYF.

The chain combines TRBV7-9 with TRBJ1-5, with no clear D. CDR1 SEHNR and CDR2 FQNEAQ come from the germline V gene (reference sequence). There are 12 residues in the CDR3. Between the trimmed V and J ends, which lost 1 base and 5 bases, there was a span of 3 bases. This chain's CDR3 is CASSLGYQPQHF. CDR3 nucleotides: TGTGCCAGCAGCTTAGGGTATCAGCCCCAGCATTTT.

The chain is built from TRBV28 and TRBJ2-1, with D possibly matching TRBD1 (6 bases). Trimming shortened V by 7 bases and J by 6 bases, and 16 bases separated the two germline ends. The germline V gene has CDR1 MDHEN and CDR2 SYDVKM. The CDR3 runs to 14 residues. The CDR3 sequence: CASTLGTHVNEQFF. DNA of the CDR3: TGTGCCAGCACTCTCGGGACACACGTCAATGAGCAGTTCTTC.

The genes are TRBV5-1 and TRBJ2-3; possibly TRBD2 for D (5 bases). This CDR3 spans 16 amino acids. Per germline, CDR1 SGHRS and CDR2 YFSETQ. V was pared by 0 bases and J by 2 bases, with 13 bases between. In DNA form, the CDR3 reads TGCGCCAGCAGCTTGGGTATTAGCGCATACACAGATACGCAGTATTTT. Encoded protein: CASSLGISAYTDTQYF.

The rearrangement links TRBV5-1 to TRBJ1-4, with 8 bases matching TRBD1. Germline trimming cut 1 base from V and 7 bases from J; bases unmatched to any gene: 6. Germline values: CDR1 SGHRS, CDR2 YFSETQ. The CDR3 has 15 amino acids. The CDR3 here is CASSLSDRVGEKLFF. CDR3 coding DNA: TGCGCCAGCAGCTTGTCGGACAGGGTTGGTGAAAAACTGTTTTTT.

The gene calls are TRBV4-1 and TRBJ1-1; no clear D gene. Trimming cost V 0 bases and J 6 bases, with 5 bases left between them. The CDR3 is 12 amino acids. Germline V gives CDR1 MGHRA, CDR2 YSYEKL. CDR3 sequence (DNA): TGCGCCAGCAGCCAAGATCGGGCTGAAGCTTTCTTT. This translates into CASSQDRAEAFF.

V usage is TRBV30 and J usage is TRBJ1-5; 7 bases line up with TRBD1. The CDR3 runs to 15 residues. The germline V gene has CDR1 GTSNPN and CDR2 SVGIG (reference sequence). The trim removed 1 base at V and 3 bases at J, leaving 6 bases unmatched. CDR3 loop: CAWSEGTVLNQPQHF. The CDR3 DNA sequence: TGTGCCTGGAGTGAGGGGACAGTACTCAATCAGCCCCAGCATTTT.

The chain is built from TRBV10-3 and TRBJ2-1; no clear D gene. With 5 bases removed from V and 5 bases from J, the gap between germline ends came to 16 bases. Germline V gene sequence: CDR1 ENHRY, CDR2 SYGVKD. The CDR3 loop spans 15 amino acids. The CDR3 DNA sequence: TGTGCCATCAGTTTAGGCAGGAACGATAACAATGAGCAGTTCTTC. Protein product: CAISLGRNDNNEQFF.

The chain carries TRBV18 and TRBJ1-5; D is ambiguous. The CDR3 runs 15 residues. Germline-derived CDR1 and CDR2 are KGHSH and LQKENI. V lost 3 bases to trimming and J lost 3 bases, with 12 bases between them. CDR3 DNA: TGTGCCAGCTCACCCGGAGGTTTTTTCAATCAGCCCCAGCATTTT. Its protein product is CASSPGGFFNQPQHF.

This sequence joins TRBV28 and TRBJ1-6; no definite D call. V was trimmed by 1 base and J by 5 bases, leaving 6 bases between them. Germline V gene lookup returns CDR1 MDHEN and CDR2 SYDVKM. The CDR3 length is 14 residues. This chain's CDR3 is CASSLSLNNSPLHF. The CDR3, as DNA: TGTGCCAGCAGTTTATCGCTGAATAATTCACCCCTCCACTTT.

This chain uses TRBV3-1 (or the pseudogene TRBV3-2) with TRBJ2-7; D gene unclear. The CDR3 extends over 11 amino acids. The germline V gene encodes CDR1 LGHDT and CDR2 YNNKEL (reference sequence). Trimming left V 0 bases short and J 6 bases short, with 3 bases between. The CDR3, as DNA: TGTGCCAGCAGCCAAGAAATCGAGCAGTACTTC. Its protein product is CASSQEIEQYF.

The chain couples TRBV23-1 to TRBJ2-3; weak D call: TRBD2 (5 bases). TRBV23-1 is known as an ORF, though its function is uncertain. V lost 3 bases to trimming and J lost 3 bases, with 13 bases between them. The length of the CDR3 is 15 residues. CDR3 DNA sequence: TGCGCCAGCAGTCATGGAGAGCGGTCTACAGATACGCAGTATTTT. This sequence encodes CASSHGERSTDTQYF.

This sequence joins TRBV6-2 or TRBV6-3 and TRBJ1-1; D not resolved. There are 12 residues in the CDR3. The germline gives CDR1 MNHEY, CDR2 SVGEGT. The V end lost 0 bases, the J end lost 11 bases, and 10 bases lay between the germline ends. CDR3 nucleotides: TGTGCCAGCAGTTACTCCGGAAATTACGCTTTCTTT. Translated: CASSYSGNYAFF.

The CDR3 sequence: CAIRKGTLSEQYF. As DNA, the CDR3 is TGTGCCATCAGAAAGGGGACCTTAAGCGAGCAGTACTTC. The chain joins TRBV10-3 to TRBJ2-7, with D perhaps TRBD1 or TRBD2 (5 bases each). V was pared by 6 bases and J by 6 bases, with 15 bases between. Germline lookup yields CDR1 ENHRY and CDR2 SYGVKD. There are 13 residues in the CDR3.

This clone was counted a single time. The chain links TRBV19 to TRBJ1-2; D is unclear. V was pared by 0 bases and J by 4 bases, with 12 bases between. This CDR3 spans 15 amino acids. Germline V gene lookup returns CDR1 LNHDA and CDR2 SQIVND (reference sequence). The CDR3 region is CASSIDRAGLYGYTF. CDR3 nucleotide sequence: TGTGCCAGTAGTATAGATCGGGCAGGACTCTATGGCTACACCTTC.

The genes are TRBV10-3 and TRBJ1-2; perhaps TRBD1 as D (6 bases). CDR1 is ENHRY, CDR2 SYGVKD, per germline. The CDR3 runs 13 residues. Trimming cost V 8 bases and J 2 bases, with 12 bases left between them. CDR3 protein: CAISGGANYGYTF. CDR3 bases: TGTGCCATCTCCGGGGGGGCCAACTATGGCTACACCTTC.

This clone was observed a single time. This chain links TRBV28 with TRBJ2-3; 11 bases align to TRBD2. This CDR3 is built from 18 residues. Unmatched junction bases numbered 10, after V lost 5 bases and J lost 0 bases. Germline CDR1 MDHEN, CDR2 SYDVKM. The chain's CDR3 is CASSTTSGTQTSTDTQYF. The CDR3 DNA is TGTGCCAGCAGTACGACTAGCGGGACTCAAACTAGCACAGATACGCAGTATTTT.

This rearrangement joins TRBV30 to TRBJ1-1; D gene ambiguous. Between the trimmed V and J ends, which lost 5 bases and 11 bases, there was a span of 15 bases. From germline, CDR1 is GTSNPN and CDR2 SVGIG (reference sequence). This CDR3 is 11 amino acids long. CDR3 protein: CAWAERAQAFF. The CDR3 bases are TGTGCCTGGGCAGAGAGGGCCCAGGCTTTCTTT.

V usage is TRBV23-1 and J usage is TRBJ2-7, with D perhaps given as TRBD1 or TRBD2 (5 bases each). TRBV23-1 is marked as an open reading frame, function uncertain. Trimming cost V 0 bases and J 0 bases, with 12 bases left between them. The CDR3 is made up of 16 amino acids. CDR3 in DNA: TGCGCCAGCAGTCAATCAGTCGGGACGAGCTCCTACGAGCAGTACTTC. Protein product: CASSQSVGTSSYEQYF.